This T cell receptor beta chain was obtained from a study of CD8 T cells in Susac syndrome. A remark on this clonotype: The antigen remains unidentified.

Negative isolation yielded CD8+ and CD4+ T cells; FACS enriched TEMRA cells. Study observations and caveats: The study identified roughly seventeen and five Susac-specific public clones in total CD8+ and CD8+ TEMRA repertoires.

Trimming took off 2 bases at V and 3 bases at J, with 10 bases between the two ends. The CDR3 runs to 14 residues. The RNA input was about 0.5 to 1 ug, and it was reverse transcribed with random hexamers. The CDR3 of TCR beta was amplified by immunoSEQ multiplex PCR across 54 Vbeta and 13 Jbeta. One entry per CDR3 protein, called by TCRdb with MiXCR from the immunoSEQ multiplex PCR reads. The sample carries 150,000 to 200,000 distinct CDR3 sequences, 95% recorded once. This TCR came from a human donor with Susac syndrome. The sequencing sample was made of CD8+ T cells from PBMCs. The chain links TRBV12-3 or TRBV12-4 to TRBJ1-1; a weak D match, TRBD1 (5 bases). Written as DNA, the CDR3 is TGTGCCAGCAGTTTAACGATGGGGGACACTGAAGCTTTCTTT. Encoded protein: CASSLTMGDTEAFF.